What follows is one TCR beta chain and its context. These data belong to a study of blood T cell repertoires in COVID-19. Study in general: The analysed material was cDNA or gDNA that came from T cells, B-cell-depleted T cells, or PBMCs.

Original methodology: Reference gene primer amplification gave estimated nucleated cell counts. The data were produced by immunoSEQ multiplex PCR, yet TCRdb's version contains in-frame clones alone and is incomplete. That table furnishes V, J and clone size, whereas the DNA furnished D and trimming. The sample carries around 62,000 clones, approximately 90% recorded once. The CDR3 has 15 amino acids. CDR1 is SEHNR, CDR2 FQNEAQ, per germline (reference sequence). V shed 4 bases and J 8 bases; nucleotides not matched to a gene: 10. Source material: peripheral blood. The chain combines TRBV7-9 with TRBJ2-7; 11 nucleotides match TRBD1. This TCR was sampled from a human donor in a cohort sampled during active COVID-19. In nucleotides, the CDR3 is TGTGCCAGCAGCTCCGGCCGGGACAGGGGGTTAAAGCAGTACTTC. This encodes CASSSGRDRGLKQYF.